The clone carrying this T cell receptor (beta chain) showed up many times. A J-beta primer mix and a sample-barcoded 5' primer were used in a second PCR of roughly 6 to 12 cycles. MiXCR, applied by TCRdb to the 5' RACE reads, yields one record per CDR3 protein. The sample yields 630,000 or so distinct CDR3 sequences, about 32% seen once. The trim removed 6 bases at V and 7 bases at J, leaving 11 bases unmatched. This CDR3 is built from 16 residues. Germline lookup yields CDR1 LGHNA and CDR2 YNFKEQ. This entry is derived from a study of blood T cells in healthy people across ages. Sequencing input: blood. The rearrangement links TRBV4-2 to TRBJ2-1; 11 bases line up with TRBD2. The sequence was collected from a woman of 80 years or more in good health. This CDR3 reads CASSHYTSGGENEQFF. For the CDR3, the DNA is TGTGCCAGCAGTCATTACACTAGCGGGGGAGAGAATGAGCAGTTCTTC.